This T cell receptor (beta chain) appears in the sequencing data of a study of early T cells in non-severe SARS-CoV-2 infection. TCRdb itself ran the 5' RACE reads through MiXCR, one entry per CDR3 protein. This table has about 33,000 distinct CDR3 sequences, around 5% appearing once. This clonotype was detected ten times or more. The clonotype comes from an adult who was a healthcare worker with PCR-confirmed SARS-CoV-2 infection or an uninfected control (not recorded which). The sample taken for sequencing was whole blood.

The CDR3 region is CASSLVASGNPDTQYF. The DNA for the CDR3 is TGTGCCAGCAGCTTAGTGGCTAGCGGGAACCCAGATACGCAGTATTTT. The genes are TRBV7-2 and TRBJ2-3; 9 bases align to TRBD2. The CDR3 has 16 amino acids. V shed 1 base, J shed 4 bases, and the junction held 6 bases outside the gene matches. Germline V gene sequence: CDR1 SGHTA, CDR2 FQGNSA.